The rows below give T cell receptor beta chains drawn from one sample of a study of shared clonotypes between healthy human individuals. The repertoire was sequenced with immunoSEQ multiplex PCR; TCRdb's copy has only in-frame clones and lacks some. The table has a few million clones, 80% to 95% seen once; the top ten hold under 0.45%. The sample comprised naive CD4+ T cells from PBMCs. The receptors were gathered from a man younger than 35 in good health. Some clones in this sample may be carry-over from other donors' samples. Both conserved end residues are part of each CDR3. The order of the fields is V gene, J gene, D gene, clone size, CDR3 protein, CDR3 DNA. D genes are given only for firm matches. Clone size is shown for a subset of rows, as once, few, many or a class of expanded clone.

>TRBV7-9|TRBJ2-1|TRBD2|.
CASSRRRPSGSPYNEQFF
TGTGCCAGCAGCCGCCGCCGGCCTAGCGGGTCACCCTACAATGAGCAGTTCTTC
>TRBV7-9|TRBJ1-1|.|.
CASRFTTRTKASEAFF
TGTGCCAGCAGATTTACAACTCGGACCAAAGCTTCTGAAGCTTTCTTT
>TRBV28|TRBJ1-4|.|.
CASSYRFEKLFF
TGTGCCAGCAGTTACAGGTTTGAAAAACTGTTTTTT
>TRBV9|TRBJ1-1|.|.
CASSPGGRMNTEAFF
TGTGCCAGCAGCCCTGGGGGACGGATGAACACTGAAGCTTTCTTT
>TRBV2|TRBJ2-7|TRBD1|.
CASRRQGAHSYEQYF
TGTGCCAGCAGGAGACAGGGGGCCCATTCCTACGAGCAGTACTTC
>TRBV2|TRBJ2-3|.|.
CASSRQSTDTQYF
TGTGCCAGCAGCAGACAGAGCACAGATACGCAGTATTTT
>TRBV5-1|TRBJ1-4|.|once
CASSLDRAAPQFF
TGCGCCAGCAGCTTGGACAGGGCTGCACCTCAGTTTTTT
>TRBV28|TRBJ2-7|TRBD2|.
CASSFSGGGQYF
TGTGCCAGCAGTTTTAGCGGGGGCGGGCAGTACTTC
>TRBV5-5|TRBJ2-7|TRBD1|.
CASSSGQSYEQYF
TGTGCCAGCAGCTCGGGACAGTCCTACGAGCAGTACTTC
>TRBV9|TRBJ2-5|.|.
CASSVGSRVGGQETQYF
TGTGCCAGCAGCGTAGGATCGCGGGTCGGGGGTCAAGAGACCCAGTACTTC
>TRBV9|TRBJ1-4|.|.
CASSVRVSPNEKLFF
TGTGCCAGCAGCGTAAGAGTATCTCCTAATGAAAAACTGTTTTTT
>TRBV6-1|TRBJ1-5|.|once
CASRVQGDQPQHF
TGTGCCAGCAGGGTACAGGGAGATCAGCCCCAGCATTTT
>TRBV11-2|TRBJ2-1|TRBD2|.
CASSLDGLAGIQLNEQFF
TGTGCCAGCAGCTTAGATGGGCTAGCGGGAATTCAACTTAATGAGCAGTTCTTC
>TRBV9|TRBJ2-5|.|.
CASSVVGRSETQYF
TGTGCCAGCAGCGTAGTGGGTAGGTCGGAGACCCAGTACTTC
>TRBV7-2|TRBJ2-3|.|.
CASSLAGEGGAATDTQYF
TGTGCCAGCAGCTTAGCGGGGGAAGGCGGGGCGGCCACAGATACGCAGTATTTT